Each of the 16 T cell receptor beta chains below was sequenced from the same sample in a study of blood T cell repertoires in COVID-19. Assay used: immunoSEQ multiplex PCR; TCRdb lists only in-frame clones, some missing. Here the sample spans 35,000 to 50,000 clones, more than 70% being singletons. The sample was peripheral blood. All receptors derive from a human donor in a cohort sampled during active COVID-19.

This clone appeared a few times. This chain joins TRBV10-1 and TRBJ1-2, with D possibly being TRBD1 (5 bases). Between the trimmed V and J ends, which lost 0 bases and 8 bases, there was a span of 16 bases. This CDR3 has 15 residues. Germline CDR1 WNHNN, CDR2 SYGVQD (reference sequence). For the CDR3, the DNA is TGCGCCAGCAGTGAGTCGAGACAGCTACCAACGGGCTACACCTTC. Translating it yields CASSESRQLPTGYTF.

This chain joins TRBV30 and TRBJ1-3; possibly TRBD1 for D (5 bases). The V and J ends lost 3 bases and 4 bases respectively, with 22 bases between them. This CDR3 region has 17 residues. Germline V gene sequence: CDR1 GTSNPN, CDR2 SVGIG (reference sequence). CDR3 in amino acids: CAWRRYTTDPSGNTIYF. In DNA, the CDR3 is TGTGCCTGGAGACGTTACACGACAGACCCCTCCGGAAACACCATATATTTT.

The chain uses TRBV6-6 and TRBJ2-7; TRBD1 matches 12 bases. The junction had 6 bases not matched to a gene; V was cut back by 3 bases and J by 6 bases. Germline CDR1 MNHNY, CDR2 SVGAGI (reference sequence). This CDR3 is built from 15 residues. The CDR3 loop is CASSYRDRGLGEQYF. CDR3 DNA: TGTGCCAGCAGTTATCGGGACAGGGGGCTGGGCGAGCAGTACTTC.

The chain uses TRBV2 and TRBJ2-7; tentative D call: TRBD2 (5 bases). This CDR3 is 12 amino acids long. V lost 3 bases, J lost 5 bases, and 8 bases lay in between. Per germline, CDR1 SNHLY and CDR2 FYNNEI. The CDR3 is CASSERRHEQYF. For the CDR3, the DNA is TGTGCCAGCAGTGAGCGGAGGCACGAGCAGTACTTC.

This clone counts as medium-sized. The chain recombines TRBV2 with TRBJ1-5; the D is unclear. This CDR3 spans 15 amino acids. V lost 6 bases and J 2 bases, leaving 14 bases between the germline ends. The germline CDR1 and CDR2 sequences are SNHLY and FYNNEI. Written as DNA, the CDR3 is TGTGCCAGCAGCGAAAGCTCTAGCGGCAATCAGCCCCAGCATTTT. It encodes CASSESSSGNQPQHF.

The CDR3 DNA follows: TGTGCCAGCAGCCCAAGACAGGGTTTAGTCGCTTTCTTT. Protein: CASSPRQGLVAFF. This chain connects TRBV9 to TRBJ1-1; TRBD1 agrees at 7 bases. The CDR3 sequence is 13 residues long. Losses at the gene ends were 4 bases for V and 11 bases for J; bases not matched to a gene: 11. Germline lookup yields CDR1 SGDLS and CDR2 YYNGEE.

The CDR3 loop reads CTSSQGREDTEAFF. CDR3 DNA: TGCACCAGCAGCCAAGGGCGTGAGGACACTGAAGCTTTCTTT. The rearrangement joins TRBV1 to TRBJ1-1. TRBV1 constitutes a pseudogene. This CDR3 has 14 amino acids.

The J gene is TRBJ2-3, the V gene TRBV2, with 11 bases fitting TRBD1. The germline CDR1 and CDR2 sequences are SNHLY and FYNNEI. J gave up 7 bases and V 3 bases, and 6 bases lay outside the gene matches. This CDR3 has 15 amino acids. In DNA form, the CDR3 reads TGTGCCAGCAGTGAGGGACAGGGGGTTCAAAATACGCAGTATTTT. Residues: CASSEGQGVQNTQYF.

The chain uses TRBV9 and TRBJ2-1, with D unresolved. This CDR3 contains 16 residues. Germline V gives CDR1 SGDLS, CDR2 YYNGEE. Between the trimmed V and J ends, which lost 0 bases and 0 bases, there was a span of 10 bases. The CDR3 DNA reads TGTGCCAGCAGCGTAGCTCAAGAGAGCTCCTACAATGAGCAGTTCTTC. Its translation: CASSVAQESSYNEQFF.

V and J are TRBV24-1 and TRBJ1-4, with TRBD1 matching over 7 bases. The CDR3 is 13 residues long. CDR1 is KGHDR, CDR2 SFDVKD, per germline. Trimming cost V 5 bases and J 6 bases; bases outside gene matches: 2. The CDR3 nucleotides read TGTGCCACCAGTGGACAGGGAGATGAAAAACTGTTTTTT. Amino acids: CATSGQGDEKLFF.

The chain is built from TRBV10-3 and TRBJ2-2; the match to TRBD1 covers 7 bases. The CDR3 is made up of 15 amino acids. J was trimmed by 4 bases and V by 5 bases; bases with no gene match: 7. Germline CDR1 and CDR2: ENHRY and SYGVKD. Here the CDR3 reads CAISHTGAGTGELFF. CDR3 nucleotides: TGTGCCATCAGTCACACAGGGGCGGGCACCGGGGAGCTGTTTTTT.

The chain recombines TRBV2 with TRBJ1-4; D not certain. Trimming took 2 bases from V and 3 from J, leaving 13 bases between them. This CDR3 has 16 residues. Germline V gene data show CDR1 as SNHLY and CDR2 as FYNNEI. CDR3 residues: CASSELVIRANEKLFF. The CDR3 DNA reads TGTGCCAGCAGTGAATTAGTGATCCGTGCTAATGAAAAACTGTTTTTT.

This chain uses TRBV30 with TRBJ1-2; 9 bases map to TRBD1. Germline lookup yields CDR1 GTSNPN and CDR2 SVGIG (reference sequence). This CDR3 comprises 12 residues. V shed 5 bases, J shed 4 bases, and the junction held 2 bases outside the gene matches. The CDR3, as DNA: TGTGCCTGGTCGACAGGGGGCTATGGCTACACCTTC. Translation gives CAWSTGGYGYTF.

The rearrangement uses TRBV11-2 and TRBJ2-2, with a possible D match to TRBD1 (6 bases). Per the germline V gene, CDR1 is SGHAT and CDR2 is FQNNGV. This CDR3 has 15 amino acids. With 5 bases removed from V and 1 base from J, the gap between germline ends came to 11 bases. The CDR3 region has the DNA TGTGCCAGCAGCCTTCGGACAGTGAACACCGGGGAGCTGTTTTTT. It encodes CASSLRTVNTGELFF.

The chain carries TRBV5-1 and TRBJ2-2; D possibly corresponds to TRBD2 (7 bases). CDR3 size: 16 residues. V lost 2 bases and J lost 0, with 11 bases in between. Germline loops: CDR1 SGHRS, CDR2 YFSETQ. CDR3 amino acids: CASSFGGGANTGELFF. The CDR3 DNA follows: TGCGCCAGCAGCTTCGGCGGGGGCGCGAACACCGGGGAGCTGTTTTTT.

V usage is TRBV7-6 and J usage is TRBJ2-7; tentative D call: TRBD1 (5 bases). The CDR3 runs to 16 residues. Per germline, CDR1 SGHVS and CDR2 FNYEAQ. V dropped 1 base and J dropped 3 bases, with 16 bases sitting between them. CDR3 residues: CASSLGQTGEGYEQYF. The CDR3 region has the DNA TGTGCCAGCAGCTTAGGACAAACAGGAGAAGGCTACGAGCAGTACTTC.